This section outlines one T cell receptor beta chain sequence together with its context. Generated by immunoSEQ multiplex PCR, the TCRdb table keeps only in-frame clones and is missing some. The repertoire holds some 27,000 clones, with roughly 85% as singletons. The CDR3 extends over 16 amino acids. The V end was cut by 5 bases, the J end by 0 bases, with 17 bases between. Germline CDR1 and CDR2: SEHNR and FQNEAQ (reference sequence). This record belongs to a study of OX40 agonist ivuxolimab in advanced cancers. The sample in question was CD4+ or CD8+ T cells sorted from blood, obtained in a trial of the OX40 agonist ivuxolimab. J is TRBJ2-7 and V is TRBV7-9; D is uncertain. The sequence was obtained from an adult with an advanced solid tumor such as melanoma, head and neck, liver or kidney cancer. CDR3 coding DNA: TGTGCCAGCAGCGCGATACGCCGGGCGGACTCCTACGAGCAGTACTTC. It encodes CASSAIRRADSYEQYF.